This TCR beta chain stems from a study of a mutant IDH1 vaccine in newly diagnosed glioma. Study-level information: Treated individuals were approximately 60% male and approximately 40% female, averaging roughly 38 years of age. Patients had received radiotherapy, temozolomide, or both previously, most receiving both. Findings and caveats of the study: Top-clonotype changes in peripheral T cells seemed unrelated to pseudoprogression. It was about 95% of patients that developed vaccine-induced immune responses.

Sequencing was performed with immunoSEQ multiplex PCR; in TCRdb, only in-frame clones are kept and a portion is missing. Found here are about 92,000 clones, roughly 78% of them singletons; the top ten hold roughly 6.9%. Between the trimmed V and J ends, which lost 1 base and 6 bases, there was a span of 13 bases. The CDR3 sequence is 14 residues long. Germline CDR1 is LNHDA and CDR2 is SQIVND (reference sequence). This clone turned up a few times. What it recognizes is unknown. The same CDR3 is also encoded by other DNA sequences in this sample. Time point here: baseline, week 1 (first vaccination visit). As to treatment: pre-vaccination baseline after standard-of-care therapy.

The V call is TRBV19, the J call TRBJ2-7, with D perhaps matching TRBD1 (7 bases). This receptor was identified in a man aged 40-49 years with glioma. The specimen was PBMCs, collected from a glioma patient treated with radiotherapy, temozolomide or both. CDR3 in amino acids: CASSIGRGTVEQYF. CDR3 nucleotide sequence: TGTGCCAGTAGTATAGGCAGGGGGACTGTCGAGCAGTACTTC.